This T cell receptor (beta chain) was found in a study of regulatory T cells in long-lasting Graves disease. The authors built TCR beta libraries using iRepertoire HTBI primers and Arm-PCR of CDR3 regions. One entry per CDR3 protein results from TCRdb running MiXCR on the multiplex PCR reads. The sample includes roughly 500,000 distinct CDR3 sequences, 14% of them seen just once. This sample's time point: newly diagnosed GD, antithyroid drugs for less than 3 months. Researchers made the TCR library from RNA that was extracted from PBMCs. American Thyroid Association guidelines served as the basis for diagnosing Graves' disease. Patients came through an endocrinology department, and that department was in Xi'an, China. EDTA tubes were used for drawing around 9 milliliters of peripheral blood. The length of the CDR3 is 15 residues. Trimming cost V 5 bases and J 7 bases; bases outside gene matches: 9. The germline gives CDR1 SEHNR, CDR2 FQNEAQ (reference sequence).

The same specimen was also included in a second study, on T cells in Graves' hyperthyroidism and ophthalmopathy. This second study says: HTBI primers were the set used in a first-round RT-PCR of the TCR CDR3.

The sequencing here drew on peripheral blood mononuclear cells (PBMCs), taken at new diagnosis, from a patient treated with antithyroid drugs. This chain joins TRBV7-9 and TRBJ2-7; 12 bases align to TRBD2. The source of this sequence is a woman in her forties or fifties with Graves disease. CDR3 DNA: TGTGCCAGCAGCCTTACACTAGCGGGAGGAGGTGAGCAGTACTTC. Translated, it gives CASSLTLAGGGEQYF.